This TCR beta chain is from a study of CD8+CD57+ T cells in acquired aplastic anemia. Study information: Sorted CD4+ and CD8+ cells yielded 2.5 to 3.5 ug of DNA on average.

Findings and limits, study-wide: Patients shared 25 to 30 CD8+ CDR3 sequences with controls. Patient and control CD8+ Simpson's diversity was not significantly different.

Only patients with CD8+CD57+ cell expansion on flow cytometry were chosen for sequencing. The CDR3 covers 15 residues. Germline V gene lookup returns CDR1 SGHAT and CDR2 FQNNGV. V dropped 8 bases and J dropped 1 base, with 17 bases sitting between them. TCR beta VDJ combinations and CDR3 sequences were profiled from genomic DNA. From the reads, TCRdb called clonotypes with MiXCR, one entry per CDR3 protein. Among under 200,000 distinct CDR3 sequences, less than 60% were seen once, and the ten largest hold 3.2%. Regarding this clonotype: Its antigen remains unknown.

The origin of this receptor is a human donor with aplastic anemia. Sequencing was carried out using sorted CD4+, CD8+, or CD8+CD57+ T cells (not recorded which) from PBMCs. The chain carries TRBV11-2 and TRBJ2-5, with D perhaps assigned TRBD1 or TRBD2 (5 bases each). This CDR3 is CASGTFRGVQETQYF. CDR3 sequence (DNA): TGTGCCAGCGGCACGTTTCGAGGGGTCCAAGAGACCCAGTACTTC.